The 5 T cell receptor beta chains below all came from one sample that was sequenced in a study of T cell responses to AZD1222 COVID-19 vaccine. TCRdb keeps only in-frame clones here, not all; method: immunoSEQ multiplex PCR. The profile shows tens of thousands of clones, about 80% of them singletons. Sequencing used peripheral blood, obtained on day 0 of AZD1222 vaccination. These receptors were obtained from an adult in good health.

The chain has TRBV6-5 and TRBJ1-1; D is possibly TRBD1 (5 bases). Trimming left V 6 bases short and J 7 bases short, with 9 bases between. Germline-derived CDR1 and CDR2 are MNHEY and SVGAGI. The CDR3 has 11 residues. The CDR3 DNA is TGTGCCAGCAGAGGGGTAAGTGAAGCTTTCTTT. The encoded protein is CASRGVSEAFF.

The DNA for the CDR3 is TGCGCCAGCAGCCAAGATCCACGGGGCTCCTATGGCTACACCTTC. Its protein is CASSQDPRGSYGYTF. The chain recombines TRBV4-1 with TRBJ1-2; tentatively, D is TRBD1 (5 bases). Germline CDR1 MGHRA, CDR2 YSYEKL. This CDR3 contains 15 residues. With 0 bases removed from V and 4 bases from J, the gap between germline ends came to 12 bases.

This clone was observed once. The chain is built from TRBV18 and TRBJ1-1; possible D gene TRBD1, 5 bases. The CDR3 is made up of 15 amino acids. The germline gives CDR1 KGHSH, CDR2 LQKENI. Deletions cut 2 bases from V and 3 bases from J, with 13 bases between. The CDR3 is CASSPGRGGDTEAFF. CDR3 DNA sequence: TGTGCCAGCTCACCAGGGAGGGGAGGGGACACTGAAGCTTTCTTT.

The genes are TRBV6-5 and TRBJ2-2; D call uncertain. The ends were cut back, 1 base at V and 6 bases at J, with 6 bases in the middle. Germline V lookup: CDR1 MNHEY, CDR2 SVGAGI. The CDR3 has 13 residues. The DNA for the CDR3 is TGTGCCAGCAGTTACTTCAACCCCGGGGAGCTGTTTTTT. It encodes CASSYFNPGELFF.

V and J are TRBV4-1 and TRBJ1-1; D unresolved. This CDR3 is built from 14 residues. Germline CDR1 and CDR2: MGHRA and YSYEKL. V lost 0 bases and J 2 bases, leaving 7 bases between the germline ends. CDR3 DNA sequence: TGCGCCAGCAGCCAAGATCGGGGAAACACTGAAGCTTTCTTT. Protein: CASSQDRGNTEAFF.